Listed below are T cell receptor beta chains from one sample, sequenced in a study of vaccination and CD4 T cells after COVID-19. Antigens of these TCRs are unknown. TCRdb independently ran MiXCR on the PCR reads; one entry per CDR3 protein. The sample has roughly 16,000 distinct CDR3 sequences; 44% are singletons. Sequencing was performed on CD4+ T cells from blood, cultured in vitro. The source of these receptors is a human donor who had recovered from COVID-19. Each CDR3 is given without its conserved first and last residue. Fields, in order: J gene, V gene, CDR3 length, CDR3 protein.

j_call: TRBJ1-5
v_call: TRBV20-1
cdr3_length: 14
cdr3_aa: SAYNSDRQGGQPQH

j_call: TRBJ1-5
v_call: TRBV6-5
cdr3_length: 14
cdr3_aa: ASSYTNRGGNQPQH

j_call: TRBJ2-4
v_call: TRBV7-2
cdr3_length: 13
cdr3_aa: ASSPLTSFGDIQY

j_call: TRBJ2-7
v_call: TRBV20-1
cdr3_length: 13
cdr3_aa: SANRGFSSSYEQY

j_call: TRBJ1-1
v_call: TRBV6-1
cdr3_length: 12
cdr3_aa: ASSEITGRTEAF

j_call: TRBJ1-4
v_call: TRBV12-3/TRBV12-4
cdr3_length: 13
cdr3_aa: ASSLNGAVGEKLF

j_call: TRBJ2-7
v_call: TRBV20-1
cdr3_length: 12
cdr3_aa: SARDVLAGPGQY

j_call: TRBJ2-7
v_call: TRBV28
cdr3_length: 11
cdr3_aa: ASRLGTTYEQY

j_call: TRBJ1-6
v_call: TRBV30
cdr3_length: 11
cdr3_aa: AWQGQGESPLH

j_call: TRBJ2-3
v_call: TRBV20-1
cdr3_length: 12
cdr3_aa: SVPTSGSSDTQY

j_call: TRBJ2-1
v_call: TRBV5-4
cdr3_length: 13
cdr3_aa: ASSPILGVDNEQF

j_call: TRBJ2-1
v_call: TRBV6-1
cdr3_length: 14
cdr3_aa: ASSPQTSGSRNEQF

j_call: TRBJ1-3
v_call: TRBV5-4
cdr3_length: 13
cdr3_aa: ASSLGRESGNTIY

j_call: TRBJ2-7
v_call: TRBV20-1
cdr3_length: 14
cdr3_aa: SARGGNSGRAVEQY

j_call: TRBJ1-5
v_call: TRBV20-1
cdr3_length: 12
cdr3_aa: SAGPIGGYQPQH

j_call: TRBJ2-3
v_call: TRBV2
cdr3_length: 13
cdr3_aa: ASLRRSGSTDTQY

j_call: TRBJ1-5
v_call: TRBV12-3/TRBV12-4
cdr3_length: 12
cdr3_aa: ASGPGRRNQPQH

j_call: TRBJ2-2
v_call: TRBV2
cdr3_length: 11
cdr3_aa: ASSAGIQGELF

j_call: TRBJ2-1
v_call: TRBV7-2
cdr3_length: 16
cdr3_aa: ASSRSGRASSSYNEQF

j_call: TRBJ1-5
v_call: TRBV30
cdr3_length: 13
cdr3_aa: AWSAPPFGDQPQH

j_call: TRBJ2-5
v_call: TRBV4-1
cdr3_length: 15
cdr3_aa: ASSQDRQGSLPETQY

j_call: TRBJ2-3
v_call: TRBV3-1
cdr3_length: 13
cdr3_aa: ASSQAGQSTDTQY

j_call: TRBJ2-2
v_call: TRBV6-1
cdr3_length: 12
cdr3_aa: ASRRERVTGELF